This T cell receptor (beta chain) originates from a study of cytotoxic CD8 clonotypes in ibrutinib-treated CLL. Overall study results and limits: Clonality went up at the time of ibrutinib response, stayed stable in sustained remission, and later dropped back toward its baseline level at progression.

This clone showed up just once. The target antigen is unknown. Depth targeted 1 in 200,000 to 1 in 1 million T cells, averaging 10x coverage per clonotype. Assay: immunoSEQ multiplex PCR; the TCRdb copy retains only in-frame clones and omits some. This sample has 150,000 to 200,000 clones, with approximately 72% found just once. This CDR3 contains 14 residues. This receptor was identified in a human donor with chronic lymphocytic leukemia. Sample: PBMCs, taken after 24 months of ibrutinib treatment. The chain couples TRBV21-1 to TRBJ2-7; TRBD1, the table's D call, lacks a check against the DNA. TRBV21-1 is a pseudogene locus. The CDR3: CASITTGGSGEQYF. The CDR3 DNA reads as TGTGCCAGCATAACGACAGGGGGTTCGGGCGAGCAGTACTTC.